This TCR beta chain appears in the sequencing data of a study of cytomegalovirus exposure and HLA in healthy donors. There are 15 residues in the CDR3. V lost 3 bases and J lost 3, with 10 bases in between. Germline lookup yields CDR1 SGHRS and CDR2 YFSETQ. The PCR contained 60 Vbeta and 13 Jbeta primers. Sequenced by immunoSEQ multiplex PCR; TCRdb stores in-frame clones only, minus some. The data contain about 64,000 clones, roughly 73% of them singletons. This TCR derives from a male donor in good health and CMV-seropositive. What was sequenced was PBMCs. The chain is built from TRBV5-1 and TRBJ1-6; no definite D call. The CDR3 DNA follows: TGCGCCAGCAGCTCGTCGAGCAACTATAATTCACCCCTCCACTTT. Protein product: CASSSSSNYNSPLHF.